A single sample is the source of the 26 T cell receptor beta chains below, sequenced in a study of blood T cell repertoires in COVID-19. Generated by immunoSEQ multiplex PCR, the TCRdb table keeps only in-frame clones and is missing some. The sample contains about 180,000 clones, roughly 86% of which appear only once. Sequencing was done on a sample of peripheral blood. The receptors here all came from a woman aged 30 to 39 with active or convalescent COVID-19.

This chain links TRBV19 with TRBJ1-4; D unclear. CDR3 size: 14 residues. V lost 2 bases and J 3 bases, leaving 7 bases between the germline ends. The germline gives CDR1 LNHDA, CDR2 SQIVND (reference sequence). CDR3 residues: CASSIQASNEKLFF. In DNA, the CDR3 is TGTGCCAGTAGTATACAGGCTTCTAATGAAAAACTGTTTTTT.

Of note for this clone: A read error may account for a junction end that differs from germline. The CDR3 sequence is CASSPMTGKSIQYF. CDR3 coding DNA: TGTGCCAGCAGCCCCATGACAGGGAAAAGCATTCAGTACTTC. The chain joins TRBV11-2 to TRBJ2-4; 7 bases align to TRBD1. This CDR3 has 14 amino acids. CDR1 is SGHAT and CDR2 is FQNNGV in the germline V gene.

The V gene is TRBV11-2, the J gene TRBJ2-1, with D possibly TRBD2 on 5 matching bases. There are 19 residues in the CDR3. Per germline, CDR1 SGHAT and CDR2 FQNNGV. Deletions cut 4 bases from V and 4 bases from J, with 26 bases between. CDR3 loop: CASSSLPSGRRYRYNEQFF. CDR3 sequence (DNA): TGTGCCAGCAGCTCGCTTCCCAGCGGTCGGAGGTACCGGTACAATGAGCAGTTCTTC.

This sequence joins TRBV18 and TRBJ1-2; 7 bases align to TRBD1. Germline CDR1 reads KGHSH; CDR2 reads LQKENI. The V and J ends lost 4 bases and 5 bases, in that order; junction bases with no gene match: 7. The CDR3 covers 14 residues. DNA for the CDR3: TGTGCCAGCTCACGGGACAGTATAGGGTATGGCTACACCTTC. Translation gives CASSRDSIGYGYTF.

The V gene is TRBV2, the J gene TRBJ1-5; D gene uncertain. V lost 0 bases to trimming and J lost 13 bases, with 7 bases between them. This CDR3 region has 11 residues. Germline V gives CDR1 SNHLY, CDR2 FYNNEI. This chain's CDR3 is CASSEAVRQHF. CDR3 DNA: TGTGCCAGCAGTGAAGCGGTCCGGCAGCATTTT.

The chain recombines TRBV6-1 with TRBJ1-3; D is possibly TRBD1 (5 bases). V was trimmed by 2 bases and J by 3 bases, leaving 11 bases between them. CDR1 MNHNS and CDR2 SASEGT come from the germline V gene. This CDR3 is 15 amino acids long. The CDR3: CASSELGGGGNTIYF. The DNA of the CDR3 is TGTGCCAGCAGTGAACTCGGGGGAGGTGGAAACACCATATATTTT.

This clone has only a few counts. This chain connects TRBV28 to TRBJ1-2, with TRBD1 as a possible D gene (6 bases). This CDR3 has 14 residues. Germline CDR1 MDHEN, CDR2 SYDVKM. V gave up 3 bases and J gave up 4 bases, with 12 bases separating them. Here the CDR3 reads CASSFRTAFYGYTF. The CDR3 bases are TGTGCCAGCAGTTTTCGGACAGCCTTCTATGGCTACACCTTC.

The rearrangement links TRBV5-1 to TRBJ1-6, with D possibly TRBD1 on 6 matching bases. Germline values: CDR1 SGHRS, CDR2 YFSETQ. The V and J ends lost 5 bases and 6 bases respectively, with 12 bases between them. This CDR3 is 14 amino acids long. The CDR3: CASRTGRSNSPLHF. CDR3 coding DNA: TGCGCCAGCAGAACAGGGCGGAGTAATTCACCCCTCCACTTT.

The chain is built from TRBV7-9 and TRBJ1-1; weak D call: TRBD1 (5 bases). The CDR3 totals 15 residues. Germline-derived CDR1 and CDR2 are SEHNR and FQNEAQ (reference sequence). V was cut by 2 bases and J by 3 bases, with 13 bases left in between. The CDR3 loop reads CASSLQGGGDTEAFF. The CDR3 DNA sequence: TGTGCCAGCAGCTTACAGGGAGGTGGGGACACTGAAGCTTTCTTT.

This CDR3 reads CASSLDRGRTEAFF. CDR3 nucleotide sequence: TGTGCCAGCTCACTAGACAGGGGGCGTACTGAAGCTTTCTTT. The J gene is TRBJ1-1, the V gene TRBV18; 10 bases are a match to TRBD1. CDR1 and CDR2 (germline): KGHSH, LQKENI. The CDR3 consists of 14 residues. V shed 4 bases, J shed 5 bases, and the junction held 4 bases outside the gene matches. The entire variable domain, with the rest obtained from reference TRBV18 and TRBJ1-1, is as follows: NAGVMQNPRHLVRRRGQEARLRCSPMKGHSHVYWYRQLPEEGLKFMVYLQKENIIDESGMPKERFSAEFPKEGPSILRIQQVVRGDSAAYFCASSLDRGRTEAFFGQGTRLTVV.

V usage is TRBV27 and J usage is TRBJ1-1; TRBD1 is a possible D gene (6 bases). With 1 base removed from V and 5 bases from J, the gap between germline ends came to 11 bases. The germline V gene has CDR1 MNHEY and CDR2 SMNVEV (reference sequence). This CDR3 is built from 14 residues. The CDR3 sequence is CASSLLAGVTEAFF. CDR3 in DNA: TGTGCCAGCAGTTTATTGGCAGGGGTAACTGAAGCTTTCTTT.

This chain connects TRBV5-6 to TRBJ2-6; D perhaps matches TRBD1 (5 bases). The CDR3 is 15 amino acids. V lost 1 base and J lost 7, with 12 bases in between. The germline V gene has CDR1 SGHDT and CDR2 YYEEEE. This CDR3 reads CASSLTPGQANVLTF. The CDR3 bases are TGTGCCAGCAGCTTGACCCCCGGACAAGCCAACGTCCTGACTTTC.

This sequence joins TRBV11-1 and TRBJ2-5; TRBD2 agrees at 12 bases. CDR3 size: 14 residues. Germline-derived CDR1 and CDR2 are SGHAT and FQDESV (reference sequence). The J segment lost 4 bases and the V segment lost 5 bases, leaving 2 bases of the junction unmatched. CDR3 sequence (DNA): TGTGCCAGCAGCCCACTAGCGGGAGGAGAGACCCAGTACTTC. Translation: CASSPLAGGETQYF. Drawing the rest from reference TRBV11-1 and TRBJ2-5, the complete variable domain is EAEVAQSPRYKITEKSQAVAFWCDPISGHATLYWYRQILGQGPELLVQFQDESVVDDSQLPKDRFSAERLKGVDSTLKIQPAELGDSAMYLCASSPLAGGETQYFGPGTRLLVL.

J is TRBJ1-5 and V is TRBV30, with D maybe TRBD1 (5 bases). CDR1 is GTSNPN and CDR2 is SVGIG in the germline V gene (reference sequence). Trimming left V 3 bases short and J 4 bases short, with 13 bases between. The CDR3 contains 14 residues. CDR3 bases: TGTGCCTGGAGCATGTTGACAGCTAATCAGCCCCAGCATTTT. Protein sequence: CAWSMLTANQPQHF.

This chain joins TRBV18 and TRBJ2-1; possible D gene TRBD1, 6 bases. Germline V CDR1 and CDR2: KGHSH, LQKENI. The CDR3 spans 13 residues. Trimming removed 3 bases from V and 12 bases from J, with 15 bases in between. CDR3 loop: CASSPTGTSMQFF. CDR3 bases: TGTGCCAGCTCACCTACGGGGACAAGCATGCAGTTCTTC. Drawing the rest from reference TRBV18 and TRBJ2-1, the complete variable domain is NAGVMQNPRHLVRRRGQEARLRCSPMKGHSHVYWYRQLPEEGLKFMVYLQKENIIDESGMPKERFSAEFPKEGPSILRIQQVVRGDSAAYFCASSPTGTSMQFFGPGTRLTVL.

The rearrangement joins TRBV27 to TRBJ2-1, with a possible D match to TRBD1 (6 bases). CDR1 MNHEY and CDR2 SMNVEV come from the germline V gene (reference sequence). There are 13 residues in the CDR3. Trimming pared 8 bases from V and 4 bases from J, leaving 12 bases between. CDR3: CASAGTSYNEQFF. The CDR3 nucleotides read TGTGCCAGCGCAGGGACATCGTACAATGAGCAGTTCTTC.

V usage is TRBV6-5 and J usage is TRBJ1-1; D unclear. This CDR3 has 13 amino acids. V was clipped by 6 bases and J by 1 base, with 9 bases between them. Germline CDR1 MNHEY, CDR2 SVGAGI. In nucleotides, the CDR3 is TGTGCCAGCAGGAAGACGGGGAACACTGAAGCTTTCTTT. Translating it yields CASRKTGNTEAFF.

The CDR3 region has the DNA TGTGCCTGGAGTGGCAGGGGCTACGAGCAGTACTTC. Encoded protein: CAWSGRGYEQYF. This sequence joins TRBV30 and TRBJ2-7; a possible D gene is TRBD1 (6 bases). The CDR3 consists of 12 residues. Trimming pared 1 base from V and 3 bases from J, leaving 7 bases between. Germline V lookup: CDR1 GTSNPN, CDR2 SVGIG (reference sequence).

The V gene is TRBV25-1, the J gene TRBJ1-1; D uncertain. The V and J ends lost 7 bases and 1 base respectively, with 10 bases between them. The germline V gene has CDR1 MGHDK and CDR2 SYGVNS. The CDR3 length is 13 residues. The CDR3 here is CASTQRGNTEAFF. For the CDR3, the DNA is TGTGCCAGCACCCAGCGGGGGAACACTGAAGCTTTCTTT.

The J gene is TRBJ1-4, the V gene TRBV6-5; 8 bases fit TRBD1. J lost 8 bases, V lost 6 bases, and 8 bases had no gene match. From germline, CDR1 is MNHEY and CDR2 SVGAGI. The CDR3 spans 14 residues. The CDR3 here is CASSPQGVEEKLFF. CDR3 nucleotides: TGTGCCAGCAGCCCACAGGGGGTTGAGGAAAAACTGTTTTTT.

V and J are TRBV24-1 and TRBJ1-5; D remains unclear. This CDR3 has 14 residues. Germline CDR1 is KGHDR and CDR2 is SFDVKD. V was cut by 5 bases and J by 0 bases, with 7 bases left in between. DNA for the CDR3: TGTGCCACCAGTGCAGAATATAGCAATCAGCCCCAGCATTTT. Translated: CATSAEYSNQPQHF.

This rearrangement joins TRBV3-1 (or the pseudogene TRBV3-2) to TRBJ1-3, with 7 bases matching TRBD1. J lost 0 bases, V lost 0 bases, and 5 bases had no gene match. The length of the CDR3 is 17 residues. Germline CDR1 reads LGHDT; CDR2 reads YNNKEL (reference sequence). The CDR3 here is CASSQEGDSHSGNTIYF. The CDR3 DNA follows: TGTGCCAGCAGCCAAGAAGGGGACAGCCACTCTGGAAACACCATATATTTT.

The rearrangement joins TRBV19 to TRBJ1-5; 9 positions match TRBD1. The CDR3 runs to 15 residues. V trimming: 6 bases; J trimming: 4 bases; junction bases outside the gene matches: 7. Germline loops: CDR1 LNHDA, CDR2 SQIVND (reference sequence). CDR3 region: CASSPEGTGNQPQHF. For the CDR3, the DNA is TGTGCCAGTAGCCCTGAGGGGACAGGGAATCAGCCCCAGCATTTT.

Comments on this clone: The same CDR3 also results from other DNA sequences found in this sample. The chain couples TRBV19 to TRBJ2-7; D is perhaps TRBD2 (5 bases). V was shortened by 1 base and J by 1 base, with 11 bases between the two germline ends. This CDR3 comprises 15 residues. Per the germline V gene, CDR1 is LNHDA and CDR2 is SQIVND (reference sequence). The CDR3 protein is CASSIGGGRSYEQYF. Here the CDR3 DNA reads TGTGCCAGTAGTATAGGTGGCGGGCGTTCCTACGAGCAGTACTTC.

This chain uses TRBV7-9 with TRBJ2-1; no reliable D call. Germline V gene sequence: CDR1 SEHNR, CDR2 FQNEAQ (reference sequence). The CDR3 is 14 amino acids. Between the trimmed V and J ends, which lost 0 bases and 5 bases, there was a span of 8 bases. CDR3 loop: CASSLAWSDNEQFF. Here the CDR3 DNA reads TGTGCCAGCAGCTTAGCATGGTCGGACAATGAGCAGTTCTTC.

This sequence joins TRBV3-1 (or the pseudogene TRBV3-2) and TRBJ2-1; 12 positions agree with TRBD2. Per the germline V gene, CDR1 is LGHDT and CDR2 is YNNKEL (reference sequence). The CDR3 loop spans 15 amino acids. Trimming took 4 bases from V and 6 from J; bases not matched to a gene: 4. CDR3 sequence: CASSLGLAGPNEQFF. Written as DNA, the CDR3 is TGTGCCAGCAGCCTGGGACTAGCGGGCCCCAATGAGCAGTTCTTC.